This T cell receptor beta chain comes out of a study of cytomegalovirus exposure and HLA in healthy donors. The PCR had 60 Vbeta and 13 Jbeta primers. The method was immunoSEQ multiplex PCR; TCRdb's version includes in-frame clones alone and lacks a portion of them. This sample has under 200,000 clones, with 60% to 80% found just once. In germline, CDR1 is SGHRS, CDR2 YFSETQ. V lost 0 bases, J lost 3 bases, and 14 bases lay in between. This CDR3 region has 16 residues. This chain links TRBV5-1 with TRBJ2-3, with D perhaps matching TRBD1 (7 bases). Sequences were obtained from PBMCs. The sequence was collected from a woman aged 30 to 39 in good health and CMV-seronegative. The CDR3 DNA follows: TGCGCCAGCAGCTTGGCCGGAGGGGGCTTGACAGATACGCAGTATTTT. Translating it yields CASSLAGGGLTDTQYF.